Listed here are 20 T cell receptor beta chains from one sample, sequenced in a study of cytomegalovirus exposure and HLA in healthy donors. It was with 60 Vbeta and 13 Jbeta primers that the PCR ran. TCRdb keeps only in-frame clones here, not all; method: immunoSEQ multiplex PCR. The table records 150,000 to 200,000 clones, 60% to 80% of them present only once. Sequenced: PBMCs. These receptors were collected from a man in his forties or fifties in good health and CMV-seropositive.

This sequence joins TRBV30 and TRBJ1-1, with 9 bases aligning to TRBD1. The CDR3 extends over 12 amino acids. Trimming removed 3 bases from V and 10 bases from J; junction bases left unmatched: 6. Germline values: CDR1 GTSNPN, CDR2 SVGIG (reference sequence). This CDR3 is CAWRMLGQGAFF. In DNA, the CDR3 is TGTGCCTGGAGAATGTTGGGACAGGGAGCTTTCTTT.

The rearrangement uses TRBV7-9 and TRBJ2-7; tentatively, D is TRBD2 (7 bases). The V end lost 5 bases, the J end lost 3 bases, and 17 bases lay between the germline ends. Germline V lookup: CDR1 SEHNR, CDR2 FQNEAQ (reference sequence). The CDR3 spans 15 residues. The CDR3 spells CASSRRAGANYEQYF. The CDR3, as DNA: TGTGCCAGCAGCCGGAGGGCGGGGGCTAACTACGAGCAGTACTTC.

V gene TRBV27 combines with J gene TRBJ1-5; 7 bases match TRBD1. The CDR3 has 15 amino acids. Germline values: CDR1 MNHEY, CDR2 SMNVEV (reference sequence). V gave up 5 bases and J gave up 1 base; unmatched junction bases: 5. This CDR3 is CASSPDRVSNQPQHF. The CDR3 nucleotides are TGTGCCAGCAGTCCCGACAGGGTGAGCAATCAGCCCCAGCATTTT.

The chain uses TRBV7-3 and TRBJ1-1; 8 bases map to TRBD1. CDR1 is SGHTA, CDR2 FQGTGA, per germline. The V gene end was trimmed by 5 bases and the J gene end by 1 base; junction bases not matched to a gene: 3. The CDR3 has 14 residues. The CDR3, as DNA: TGTGCCAGCAGCCAAGACAGGGGGAACACTGAAGCTTTCTTT. Translated, it gives CASSQDRGNTEAFF.

CDR3: CASSLGVGGGADTQYF. CDR3 nucleotide sequence: TGTGCCAGCAGCTTAGGGGTTGGGGGGGGCGCAGATACGCAGTATTTT. J is TRBJ2-3 and V is TRBV11-2; tentative D call: TRBD2 (7 bases). Per the germline V gene, CDR1 is SGHAT and CDR2 is FQNNGV. The CDR3 spans 16 residues. With 1 base removed from V and 4 bases from J, the gap between germline ends came to 15 bases.

This chain joins TRBV25-1 and TRBJ1-1; TRBD1 agrees at 7 bases. The CDR3 is 13 residues long. Trimming removed 10 bases from V and 1 base from J; junction bases left unmatched: 6. Germline V gene sequence: CDR1 MGHDK, CDR2 SYGVNS. The CDR3 loop reads CATGEGANTEAFF. The CDR3 DNA reads TGTGCCACCGGAGAGGGGGCGAACACTGAAGCTTTCTTT. The complete variable domain, with remaining parts taken from reference TRBV25-1 and TRBJ1-1, reads EADIYQTPRYLVIGTGKKITLECSQTMGHDKMYWYQQDPGMELHLIHYSYGVNSTEKGDLSSESTVSRIRTEHFPLTLESARPSHTSQYLCATGEGANTEAFFGQGTRLTVV.

The CDR3 bases are TGTGCCAGCAGCGCGGGACTAGTTCGTGGCACAGATACGCAGTATTTT. Amino acids: CASSAGLVRGTDTQYF. J is TRBJ2-3 and V is TRBV9, with 8 bases aligning to TRBD2. The CDR3 consists of 16 residues. The germline CDR1 and CDR2 sequences are SGDLS and YYNGEE. V dropped 3 bases and J dropped 1; count of bases not matched to a gene: 7. The full variable domain, with the rest looked up from reference TRBV9 and TRBJ2-3, is DSGVTQTPKHLITATGQRVTLRCSPRSGDLSVYWYQQSLDQGLQFLIQYYNGEERAKGNILERFSAQQFPDLHSELNLSSLELGDSALYFCASSAGLVRGTDTQYFGPGTRLTVL.

V is TRBV7-9 and J is TRBJ2-2; 8 nucleotides match TRBD2. V trimming: 6 bases; J trimming: 2 bases; junction bases outside the gene matches: 8. Germline CDR1 and CDR2: SEHNR and FQNEAQ (reference sequence). The CDR3 sequence is 16 residues long. The CDR3 sequence: CASRPRGGSNTGELFF. The CDR3 DNA reads as TGTGCCAGCAGACCCCGGGGGGGAAGTAACACCGGGGAGCTGTTTTTT.

Comment on this clone: This sample includes further DNA sequences coding for the same CDR3. The chain links TRBV18 to TRBJ2-1, with 10 positions matching TRBD2. The CDR3 has 14 residues. Germline CDR1 and CDR2: KGHSH and LQKENI. V was clipped by 3 bases and J by 5 bases; unmatched bases: 1. CDR3 DNA sequence: TGTGCCAGCTCACCCGGACTAGCGGACAATGAGCAGTTCTTC. Protein product: CASSPGLADNEQFF.

This clone was counted only a few times. The gene calls are TRBV5-1 and TRBJ2-7; possibly TRBD1 for D (6 bases). Germline CDR1 reads SGHRS; CDR2 reads YFSETQ. The CDR3 runs 17 residues. Trimming removed 1 base at V and 1 base at J, with 18 bases between. The CDR3 DNA follows: TGCGCCAGCAGCTTGTCTCGCCAGGGGCCACGATCCTACGAGCAGTACTTC. Translation: CASSLSRQGPRSYEQYF.

The rearrangement links TRBV5-6 to TRBJ2-7; tentatively, D is TRBD1 (6 bases). The CDR3 sequence is 14 residues long. Deletions cut 4 bases from V and 6 bases from J, with 17 bases between. CDR1 and CDR2 from the germline V gene are SGHDT and YYEEEE. DNA for the CDR3: TGTGCCAGCAGCCCAACAGACAGGCCCCTCGAGCAGTACTTC. Translated: CASSPTDRPLEQYF. Full variable domain (outside the CDR3, taken from reference TRBV5-6 and TRBJ2-7): DAGVTQSPTHLIKTRGQQVTLRCSPKSGHDTVSWYQQALGQGPQFIFQYYEEEERQRGNFPDRFSGHQFPNYSSELNVNALLLGDSALYLCASSPTDRPLEQYFGPGTRLTVT.

The chain carries TRBV13 and TRBJ1-3; D gene unclear. The V and J ends lost 1 base and 4 bases respectively, with 5 bases between them. This CDR3 contains 13 residues. In germline, CDR1 is PRHDT, CDR2 FYEKMQ (reference sequence). The CDR3: CASSLARGNTIYF. In DNA, the CDR3 is TGTGCCAGCAGCTTAGCCAGGGGAAACACCATATATTTT.

The gene calls are TRBV5-4 and TRBJ2-1; tentative D call: TRBD1 (5 bases). The V gene's germline CDR1 is SGHNT and CDR2 YYREEE (reference sequence). The CDR3 length is 15 residues. V was pared by 2 bases and J by 0 bases, with 9 bases between. The chain's CDR3 is CASSFGRASYNEQFF. As DNA, the CDR3 is TGTGCCAGCAGCTTCGGCAGGGCCTCCTACAATGAGCAGTTCTTC.

The rearrangement joins TRBV19 to TRBJ1-1; 8 positions match TRBD1. This CDR3 comprises 13 residues. The germline CDR1 and CDR2 sequences are LNHDA and SQIVND (reference sequence). Trimming took 5 bases from V and 7 from J; bases not matched to a gene: 6. This CDR3 reads CASSFDRGGEAFF. In DNA form, the CDR3 reads TGTGCCAGTAGTTTCGACAGGGGCGGTGAAGCTTTCTTT. Full variable domain (remainder filled in from reference TRBV19 and TRBJ1-1): DGGITQSPKYLFRKEGQNVTLSCEQNLNHDAMYWYRQDPGQGLRLIYYSQIVNDFQKGDIAEGYSVSREKKESFPLTVTSAQKNPTAFYLCASSFDRGGEAFFGQGTRLTVV.

The rearrangement uses TRBV28 and TRBJ1-2; D unresolved. V gave up 2 bases and J gave up 0 bases, with 7 bases separating them. The CDR3 covers 14 residues. Germline V gene data show CDR1 as MDHEN and CDR2 as SYDVKM. The CDR3 DNA follows: TGTGCCAGCAGTTTACAGGCCCCTAACTATGGCTACACCTTC. Translating it yields CASSLQAPNYGYTF.

The rearrangement joins TRBV9 to TRBJ2-1; D uncertain. V lost 4 bases and J lost 15, with 5 bases in between. The CDR3 contains 8 residues. Germline assignment: CDR1 SGDLS and CDR2 YYNGEE. The CDR3 bases are TGTGCCAGCAGCCCGGGGTTCTTC. Translated: CASSPGFF.

As regards this clone: Within the sample, other DNA sequences also encode this same CDR3. The V and J genes are TRBV7-9 and TRBJ2-7; 8 bases agree with TRBD2. The CDR3 length is 14 residues. The trim removed 4 bases at V and 0 bases at J, leaving 2 bases unmatched. Germline lookup yields CDR1 SEHNR and CDR2 FQNEAQ (reference sequence). The CDR3, as DNA: TGTGCCAGCAGCTCCACTAGCGGCTCCTACGAGCAGTACTTC. This translates into CASSSTSGSYEQYF. Based on the CDR3 plus reference TRBV7-9 and TRBJ2-7, the full variable domain is DTGVSQNPRHKITKRGQNVTFRCDPISEHNRLYWYRQTLGQGPEFLTYFQNEAQLEKSRLLSDRFSAERPKGSFSTLEIQRTEQGDSAMYLCASSSTSGSYEQYFGPGTRLTVT.

The J gene is TRBJ2-2, the V gene TRBV2, with 7 bases matching TRBD1. CDR3 length: 15 residues. The trim removed 4 bases at V and 4 bases at J, leaving 6 bases unmatched. Germline V gene lookup returns CDR1 SNHLY and CDR2 FYNNEI. CDR3 in DNA: TGTGCCAGCAGTGGACAGGGAGCAAGCACCGGGGAGCTGTTTTTT. It yields the protein CASSGQGASTGELFF.

The CDR3 DNA follows: TGTGCCAGCAGGCCAGATGGAGAGACCCAGTACTTC. Its protein product is CASRPDGETQYF. The chain combines TRBV7-9 with TRBJ2-5; no reliable D call. Trimming took 6 bases from V and 4 from J, leaving 9 bases between them. The CDR3 length is 12 residues. CDR1 and CDR2 from the germline V gene are SEHNR and FQNEAQ (reference sequence).

This chain uses TRBV5-1 with TRBJ1-1; the D is unclear. Germline values: CDR1 SGHRS, CDR2 YFSETQ. V gave up 7 bases and J gave up 2 bases, with 12 bases separating them. There are 13 residues in the CDR3. The CDR3 DNA is TGCGCCAGCCGCCTAGGACTCAACACTGAAGCTTTCTTT. Amino acid sequence: CASRLGLNTEAFF.